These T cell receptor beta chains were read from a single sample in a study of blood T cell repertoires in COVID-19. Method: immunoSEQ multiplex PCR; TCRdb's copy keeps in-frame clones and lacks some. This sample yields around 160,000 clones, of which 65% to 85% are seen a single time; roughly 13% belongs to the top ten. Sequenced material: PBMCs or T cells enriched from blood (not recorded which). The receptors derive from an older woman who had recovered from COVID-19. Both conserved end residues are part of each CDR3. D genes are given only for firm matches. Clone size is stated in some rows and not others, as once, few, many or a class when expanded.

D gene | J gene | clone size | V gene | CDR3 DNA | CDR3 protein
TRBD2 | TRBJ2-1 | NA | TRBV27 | TGTGCCAGCAGTTTACTGACCGGGACTAGCGGGAGCGGGGAGCAGTTCTTC | CASSLLTGTSGSGEQFF
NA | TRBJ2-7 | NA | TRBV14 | TGTGCCAGCAGCCAAGGAAATTGGCGGGGCGACGAGCAGTACTTC | CASSQGNWRGDEQYF
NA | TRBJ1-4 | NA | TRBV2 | TGTGCCAGTTCTCCGGGTTCGGGTGAAAAACTGTTTTTT | CASSPGSGEKLFF
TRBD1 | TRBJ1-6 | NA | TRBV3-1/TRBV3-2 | TGTGCCAGCAGCCACCCTACGGACAGGGCCGGAGTGCCCCTCCACTTT | CASSHPTDRAGVPLHF
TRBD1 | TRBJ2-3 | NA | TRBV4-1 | TGCGCCAGCAGCCAACCTTCCAGGGGGCGGGGCCGCTGGTATTTT | CASSQPSRGRGRWYF
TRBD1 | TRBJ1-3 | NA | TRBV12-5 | TGTGCTAGTGGTCGAGGGACAGCCATCTCTGGAAACACCATATATTTT | CASGRGTAISGNTIYF
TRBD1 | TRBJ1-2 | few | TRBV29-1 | TGCAGCGTTGGGGGACAGGGGGGTGGCTACACCTTC | CSVGGQGGGYTF
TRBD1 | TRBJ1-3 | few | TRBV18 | TGTGCCAGCTCACCTCGGGCGACAGGGAATGGAAACACCATATATTTT | CASSPRATGNGNTIYF
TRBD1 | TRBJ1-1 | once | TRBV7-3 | TGTGCCAGCAGCCTAGATGGACAGGCGAACACTGAAGCTTTCTTT | CASSLDGQANTEAFF
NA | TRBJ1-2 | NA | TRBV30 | TGTGCCTCTGTCTTCTTCGGTACTAACTATGGCTACACCTTC | CASVFFGTNYGYTF
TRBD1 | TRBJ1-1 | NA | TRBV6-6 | TGTGCCATAAAACAGGGGGAGACTGAAGCTTTCTTT | CAIKQGETEAFF
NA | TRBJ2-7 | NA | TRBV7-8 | TGTGCCAGCAGCTTAGGGGGGGACTCCTACGAGCAGTACTTC | CASSLGGDSYEQYF
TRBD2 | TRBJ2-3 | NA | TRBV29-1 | TGCAGCGTAGCGGGACTAGCGGGAAGAGAGGTCGATACGCAGTATTTT | CSVAGLAGREVDTQYF
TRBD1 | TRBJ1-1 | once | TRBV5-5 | TGTGCCAGCATCCGCCAGGGGGGAGACACTGAAGCTTTCTTT | CASIRQGGDTEAFF
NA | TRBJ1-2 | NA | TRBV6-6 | TGTGCCAGCAGTTACTCGGCAGATCCCGGCTACACCTTC | CASSYSADPGYTF
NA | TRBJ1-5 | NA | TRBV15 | TGTGCCACCAGCAGAGTGGGACTGATGGGTCAGCCCCAGCATTTT | CATSRVGLMGQPQHF
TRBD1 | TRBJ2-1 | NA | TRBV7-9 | TGTGCCAGCAGCTTAGTGACAGGGCTGGGTGAGCAGTTCTTC | CASSLVTGLGEQFF
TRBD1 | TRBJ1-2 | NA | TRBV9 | TGTGCCAGCAGCGTAGAAATCGGGACAGGCGGTGGCTACACCTTC | CASSVEIGTGGGYTF
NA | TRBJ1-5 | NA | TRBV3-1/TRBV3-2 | TGTGCCAGCAGCCCCTCGCGGGTCGCGCCCCAGCATTTT | CASSPSRVAPQHF
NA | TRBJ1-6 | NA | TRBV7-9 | TGTGCCAGCAGCCTTGAGAGGGAAAATTCGCCCCTCCACTTT | CASSLERENSPLHF
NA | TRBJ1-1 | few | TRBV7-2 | TGTGCCAGCAGCTTAGTGGCAGGGAACACTGAAGCTTTCTTT | CASSLVAGNTEAFF
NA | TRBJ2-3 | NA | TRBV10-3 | TGTGCCATCAGTGAGTCTACCAGTGGTACGCAGTATTTT | CAISESTSGTQYF
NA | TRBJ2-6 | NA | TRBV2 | TGTGCCAGCAGTGATCAGGGGTCTGGGGCCAACGTCCTGACTTTC | CASSDQGSGANVLTF
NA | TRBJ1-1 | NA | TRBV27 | TGTGCCAGCAGTTCGTTGCAGGGGAACACTGAAGCTTTCTTT | CASSSLQGNTEAFF
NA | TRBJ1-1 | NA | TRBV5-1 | TGCGCCAGCAGCTTGGGGGCCGGGAACACTGAAGCTTTCTTT | CASSLGAGNTEAFF
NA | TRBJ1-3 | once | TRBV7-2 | TGTGCCAGCAGCTTAGGGGGCAGGGGAAATGGAAACACCATATATTTT | CASSLGGRGNGNTIYF
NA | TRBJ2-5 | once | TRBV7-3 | TGTGCCAGCAGCTTAAACCCCCCCGGGCTAGGGGGAGTGACCCAGTACTTC | CASSLNPPGLGGVTQYF
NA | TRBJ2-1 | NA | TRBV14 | TGTGCCAGCAGCCGTGACTTCCGAAGGAACAATGAGCAGTTCTTC | CASSRDFRRNNEQFF
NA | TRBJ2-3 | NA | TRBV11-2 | TGTGCCAGCAGCTTGCGGGCCAATGACCCCACAGATACGCAGTATTTT | CASSLRANDPTDTQYF
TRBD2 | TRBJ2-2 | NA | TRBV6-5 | TGTTCCTCCGGGAGGGGGTCCGGCACCGGGGAGCTGTTTTTT | CSSGRGSGTGELFF
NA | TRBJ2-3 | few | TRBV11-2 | TGTGCCAGCAGCTTAAGGAACGGGATAGCAGATACGCAGTATTTT | CASSLRNGIADTQYF